A selection of T cell receptor beta chains follows, all from one sample in a study of shared clonotypes between healthy human individuals. Clones were read by immunoSEQ multiplex PCR, and TCRdb kept only the in-frame ones, dropping some. Counted here are about 92,000 clones, 60% to 70% occurring once; the ten biggest clones make up about half. The material sequenced was memory CD8+ T cells sorted from blood. The source of these receptors is a man under 40 in good health. Both conserved end residues are part of each CDR3. D genes are given only for firm matches. Clone size, where shown, is once, few, many, or a class for clones that have expanded.

cdr3_nt	cdr3_aa	d_call	v_call	j_call	clone_size
TGTGCCAGCAGTGTTAAAAGCTCCTACGAGCAGTACTTC	CASSVKSSYEQYF	-	TRBV27	TRBJ2-7	few
TGTGCCAGCAGCGTAGACGATACGAGCTATGGCTACACCTTC	CASSVDDTSYGYTF	-	TRBV9	TRBJ1-2	-
TGCGCCAGCAGCCAATTGAGGGGCAGTCCTGGGGCGTTTTCCTACAATGAGCAGTTCTTC	CASSQLRGSPGAFSYNEQFF	-	TRBV4-3	TRBJ2-1	-
TGTGCCAGCAGCGAAGGAACTAGCGGGTCCTACGAGCAGTACTTC	CASSEGTSGSYEQYF	TRBD2	TRBV9	TRBJ2-7	few
TGTGCCAGCAGCCAAGCGGAGGGACGGAGGAAAAAACTGTTTTTT	CASSQAEGRRKKLFF	-	TRBV14	TRBJ1-4	few
TGTGCCAGCAGTTTGGTGGCAGCGGCCCACTCCTACAATGAGCAGTTCTTC	CASSLVAAAHSYNEQFF	-	TRBV27	TRBJ2-1	-
TGCGCCAGCAGTGGGACAGGGGGACGGTATCAGCCCCAGCATTTT	CASSGTGGRYQPQHF	TRBD1	TRBV10-2	TRBJ1-5	-
TGCGCCAGCAGCTTGGTTAGCCACTTAACCTACAATGAGCAGTTCTTC	CASSLVSHLTYNEQFF	-	TRBV5-1	TRBJ2-1	few
TGTGCCAGTAGTATGAGGATTACTTTTTGGGAGAGCTCCTACAATGAGCAGTTCTTC	CASSMRITFWESSYNEQFF	-	TRBV19	TRBJ2-1	-
TGTGCCAGCAGTGCCGTAAGCTCCTACAATGAGCAGTTCTTC	CASSAVSSYNEQFF	-	TRBV28	TRBJ2-1	-
TGTGCCAGCAACCGAGGGGGCTCTTACAATGAGCAGTTCTTC	CASNRGGSYNEQFF	TRBD1	TRBV14	TRBJ2-1	-
TGTGCCAGCGAAGGCGGAGGAGGGGATACGCAGTATTTT	CASEGGGGDTQYF	-	TRBV2	TRBJ2-3	-
TGCGCCAGCAGCCAAGTAAGGGGCAATCAGCCCCAGCATTTT	CASSQVRGNQPQHF	-	TRBV4-1	TRBJ1-5	-
TGTGCCATCATGAGGGGACAGAGCACAGATACGCAGTATTTT	CAIMRGQSTDTQYF	TRBD1	TRBV10-3	TRBJ2-3	-
TGTGCCAGCAGCGAACTAGCGGGAGGGGATGAGCAGTTCTTC	CASSELAGGDEQFF	TRBD2	TRBV14	TRBJ2-1	many
TGTGCCAGCAGTTTCATCAACTACGAGCAGTACTTC	CASSFINYEQYF	-	TRBV28	TRBJ2-7	many
TGTGCCAGTAGTATAGATCCGATGGGAGGGACTGAAGCTTTCTTT	CASSIDPMGGTEAFF	-	TRBV19	TRBJ1-1	-
TGTGCCAGCAGCCTCGGGACAGGGGCCTACGAGCAGTACTTC	CASSLGTGAYEQYF	TRBD1	TRBV27	TRBJ2-7	-
TGTGCCAGCAGCTTGGGAATGGGTGGGAATAGCAATCAGCCCCAGCATTTT	CASSLGMGGNSNQPQHF	-	TRBV5-6	TRBJ1-5	-
TGTGCCAGCAGCTATGAAGGGGGGGGGACTGAAGCTTTCTTT	CASSYEGGGTEAFF	-	TRBV5-4	TRBJ1-1	-
TGTGCCAGCAGAGAACCGGGACAGGGGGTCCGGGGATCCCAGCATTTT	CASREPGQGVRGSQHF	TRBD1	TRBV6-1	TRBJ1-5	-
TGTGCCAGCCTAAGGAAGTGGGACACTGAAGCTTTCTTT	CASLRKWDTEAFF	-	TRBV27	TRBJ1-1	-
TGTGCCAGCAGCTTGGGCCCCCAAGGGGGCCCCAACGAGCAGTACTTC	CASSLGPQGGPNEQYF	TRBD1	TRBV5-5	TRBJ2-7	-
TGTGCCAGCAGCTTGGGAGCGAATAGCGAGCAGTACTTC	CASSLGANSEQYF	-	TRBV5-3	TRBJ2-7	-
TGTGCCAGCAGTGACTCTAGCGAGTCCGACGAGCAGTACTTC	CASSDSSESDEQYF	-	TRBV28	TRBJ2-7	-
TGTGCCAGCGGGACGCCCCTCCAAGAGACCCAGTACTTC	CASGTPLQETQYF	-	TRBV28	TRBJ2-5	-
TGCGCCAGCAGTCACGAGGGTCGCGGTAACGGGGAGCTGTTTTTT	CASSHEGRGNGELFF	-	TRBV23-1	TRBJ2-2	-
TGTGCCAGCAGCTTACTACCCGGGACAGGAGATGAAAAACTGTTTTTT	CASSLLPGTGDEKLFF	TRBD1	TRBV7-9	TRBJ1-4	-